Listed here are 21 T cell receptor beta chains from one sample, sequenced in a study of radiation and T cells in renal cell carcinoma. Clones were read by immunoSEQ multiplex PCR, and TCRdb kept only the in-frame ones, dropping some. Among about 150,000 clones listed, roughly 87% were seen once. Specified time point: blood 2 weeks post-SBRT. The treatment was: 15 Gy SBRT to primary tumor, nephrectomy 4 weeks later. Material: blood, obtained from a patient whose treatment included radiotherapy and nephrectomy. The receptors shown here come from a woman aged 45-65 years with renal cell carcinoma.

The genes are TRBV18 and TRBJ1-4, with D maybe TRBD1 (6 bases). Looked up from germline, CDR1 is KGHSH and CDR2 is LQKENI. Between the trimmed V and J ends, which lost 5 bases and 8 bases, there was a span of 18 bases. The CDR3 contains 15 residues. The CDR3, as DNA: TGTGCCAGCTCAATGGTGGGACACGCAGGCGAAAAACTGTTTTTT. It translates to CASSMVGHAGEKLFF.

V usage is TRBV9 and J usage is TRBJ2-7; no definite D call. Per germline, CDR1 SGDLS and CDR2 YYNGEE. The ends were cut back, 0 bases at V and 0 bases at J, with 10 bases in the middle. The CDR3 runs to 15 residues. The CDR3 sequence: CASSVAPGDSYEQYF. CDR3 in DNA: TGTGCCAGCAGCGTAGCTCCAGGTGACTCCTACGAGCAGTACTTC.

The V call is TRBV19, the J call TRBJ1-5, with unresolved D. This CDR3 contains 13 residues. CDR1 is LNHDA, CDR2 SQIVND, per germline (reference sequence). The V end lost 5 bases, the J end lost 2 bases, and 7 bases lay between the germline ends. The CDR3 bases are TGTGCCAGTAGTTCAGGCGGCAATCAGCCCCAGCATTTT. This sequence encodes CASSSGGNQPQHF.

The chain is built from TRBV7-9 and TRBJ1-3, with D uncertain. Germline assignment: CDR1 SEHNR and CDR2 FQNEAQ (reference sequence). The CDR3 contains 14 residues. CDR3 protein: CASPGDSAGNTIYF. The CDR3 DNA is TGTGCTAGCCCGGGTGACTCCGCGGGAAACACCATATATTTT.

The chain is built from TRBV19 and TRBJ1-5; D remains ambiguous. Germline lookup yields CDR1 LNHDA and CDR2 SQIVND (reference sequence). This CDR3 comprises 12 residues. With 1 base removed from V and 10 bases from J, the gap between germline ends came to 8 bases. The CDR3 nucleotides are TGTGCCAGTAGTATAGCCACGGCCCCCCAGCATTTT. This gives the protein CASSIATAPQHF.

J is TRBJ1-2 and V is TRBV5-1; 9 bases match TRBD1. Germline assignment: CDR1 SGHRS and CDR2 YFSETQ. This CDR3 has 16 residues. The V gene end was trimmed by 4 bases and the J gene end by 6 bases; junction bases not matched to a gene: 13. The CDR3 DNA is TGCGCCAGCAGCCCGGTGGGACAGGGTAAATCTGATGGCTACACCTTC. Translation: CASSPVGQGKSDGYTF.

CDR3 DNA: TGTGCCATAAGACAGGGGGCGGATCAGCCCCAGCATTTT. Protein product: CAIRQGADQPQHF. This chain links TRBV10-3 with TRBJ1-5, with 10 bases fitting TRBD1. Per the germline V gene, CDR1 is ENHRY and CDR2 is SYGVKD. The CDR3 is 13 residues long. V lost 9 bases to trimming and J lost 5 bases; unmatched junction nucleotides: 4.

This clone appeared once. The chain has TRBV4-2 and TRBJ1-6, with D maybe TRBD1 (5 bases). Germline CDR1 reads LGHNA; CDR2 reads YNFKEQ. The CDR3 loop spans 14 amino acids. The germline V and J ends were trimmed by 0 bases and 10 bases, with 10 bases remaining between them. CDR3 in amino acids: CASSQDGGDSPLHF. For the CDR3, the DNA is TGTGCCAGCAGCCAAGATGGAGGGGACTCACCCCTCCACTTT.

A word on this clone: Germline is not matched at one junction end, which may reflect a read error. The genes are TRBV4-3 and TRBJ1-3, with D tentatively TRBD1 (5 bases). Germline values: CDR1 LGHNA, CDR2 YSLEER. The CDR3 is 17 residues long. CDR3 bases: TGCGCCAGCAGACAAGGGTTACAGGCTCACATCGGAAACACCATATATTTT. This codes for CASRQGLQAHIGNTIYF.

This chain links TRBV6-6 with TRBJ2-1; tentatively, D is TRBD1 (5 bases). Germline CDR1 MNHNY, CDR2 SVGAGI (reference sequence). There are 15 residues in the CDR3. The V gene lost 2 bases and the J gene lost 4 bases, with 12 bases spanning the gap. The CDR3 reads CASSYTATAYNEQFF. Here the CDR3 DNA reads TGTGCCAGCAGTTACACCGCGACAGCGTACAATGAGCAGTTCTTC.

The chain joins TRBV10-1 to TRBJ1-2; the match to TRBD1 covers 9 bases. CDR1 is WNHNN and CDR2 is SYGVQD in the germline V gene (reference sequence). CDR3 length equals 16 residues. After removal of 3 bases from V and 7 bases from J, the junction contained 12 bases not matched to a gene. The CDR3 spells CASSDDRSGTGRGYTF. Here the CDR3 DNA reads TGCGCCAGCAGTGATGACCGATCCGGGACAGGGCGTGGCTACACCTTC.

The J gene is TRBJ2-1, the V gene TRBV5-5, with 7 nucleotides matching TRBD1. CDR1 and CDR2 from the germline V gene are SGHKS and YYEKEE (reference sequence). The V segment lost 1 base and the J segment 2 bases; nucleotides outside the gene matches: 3. The CDR3 is 15 residues long. CDR3 loop: CASSLTQGTYNEQFF. The CDR3 nucleotides are TGTGCCAGCAGCTTGACACAGGGGACCTACAATGAGCAGTTCTTC.

This chain links TRBV10-1 with TRBJ1-2; 10 bases are a match to TRBD1. This CDR3 spans 17 amino acids. Looked up from germline, CDR1 is WNHNN and CDR2 is SYGVQD (reference sequence). Trimming cost V 0 bases and J 8 bases; bases outside gene matches: 12. This CDR3 reads CASSESRTGGCWGGYTF. As DNA, the CDR3 is TGCGCCAGCAGTGAGTCGCGGACAGGGGGTTGCTGGGGAGGCTACACCTTC.

This chain connects TRBV7-2 to TRBJ2-5, with 11 nucleotides matching TRBD2. The germline V gene encodes CDR1 SGHTA and CDR2 FQGNSA. Trimming took 5 bases from V and 5 from J; bases not matched to a gene: 7. The CDR3 extends over 15 amino acids. CDR3 coding DNA: TGTGCCAGCAGCCCACTCCGACTAGCGGGGGAGACCCAGTACTTC. Protein: CASSPLRLAGETQYF.

The rearrangement joins TRBV2 to TRBJ1-2; D is unresolved. V was pared by 3 bases and J by 3 bases, with 8 bases between. The CDR3 sequence is 13 residues long. Germline lookup yields CDR1 SNHLY and CDR2 FYNNEI. The DNA for the CDR3 is TGTGCCAGCAGTGAGGCCGGGGACTATGGCTACACCTTC. Translated: CASSEAGDYGYTF.

This chain connects TRBV4-1 to TRBJ2-7; TRBD1 matches 10 bases. This CDR3 contains 16 residues. Germline lookup yields CDR1 MGHRA and CDR2 YSYEKL. V dropped 0 bases and J dropped 3; count of bases not matched to a gene: 5. DNA for the CDR3: TGCGCCAGCAGCCAAGACCGGGACAGGGGCCGCTACGAGCAGTACTTC. Protein: CASSQDRDRGRYEQYF.

The V gene is TRBV27, the J gene TRBJ2-7; D not certain. V was shortened by 4 bases and J by 4 bases, with 23 bases between the two germline ends. The CDR3 totals 17 residues. CDR1 and CDR2 (germline): MNHEY, SMNVEV (reference sequence). CDR3 loop: CASSYARWGLENYEQYF. Written as DNA, the CDR3 is TGTGCCAGCAGTTACGCCCGATGGGGATTGGAGAATTACGAGCAGTACTTC.

As regards this clone: At one boundary the junction diverges from the germline segment, which might be a read error. V gene TRBV13 combines with J gene TRBJ1-4; perhaps TRBD1 as D (6 bases). This CDR3 contains 16 residues. Germline values: CDR1 PRHDT, CDR2 FYEKMQ (reference sequence). The CDR3 DNA is TGTGCCAGCAGCCTAGGCCCCGGGACACAAACTGAAAAACTGTTTTTT. This codes for CASSLGPGTQTEKLFF.

CDR3 region: CASSFGGAGEKLFF. CDR3 DNA: TGTGCCAGCAGCTTTGGCGGTGCGGGAGAAAAACTGTTTTTT. The J gene is TRBJ1-4, the V gene TRBV7-8, with D unresolved. The V end was cut by 3 bases, the J end by 8 bases, with 13 bases between. This CDR3 is built from 14 residues. The V gene's germline CDR1 is SGHVS and CDR2 FQNEAQ.

The V and J genes are TRBV5-1 and TRBJ2-2, with D possibly TRBD2 on 5 matching bases. Germline CDR1 is SGHRS and CDR2 is YFSETQ. The CDR3 length is 16 residues. Trimming left V 2 bases short and J 3 bases short, with 14 bases between. In nucleotides, the CDR3 is TGCGCCAGCAGCTTAATGGGATCGAGGGACACCGGGGAGCTGTTTTTT. Amino acid sequence: CASSLMGSRDTGELFF. Supplemented by reference TRBV5-1 and TRBJ2-2, the full variable domain reads KAGVTQTPRYLIKTRGQQVTLSCSPISGHRSVSWYQQTPGQGLQFLFEYFSETQRNKGNFPGRFSGRQFSNSRSEMNVSTLELGDSALYLCASSLMGSRDTGELFFGEGSRLTVL.

The rearrangement uses TRBV2 and TRBJ1-1; D uncertain. Germline-derived CDR1 and CDR2 are SNHLY and FYNNEI. Trimming cost V 7 bases and J 0 bases, with 9 bases left between them. The CDR3 is made up of 13 amino acids. The DNA for the CDR3 is TGTGCCAGCATTCGACCCATGAACACTGAAGCTTTCTTT. Protein: CASIRPMNTEAFF.